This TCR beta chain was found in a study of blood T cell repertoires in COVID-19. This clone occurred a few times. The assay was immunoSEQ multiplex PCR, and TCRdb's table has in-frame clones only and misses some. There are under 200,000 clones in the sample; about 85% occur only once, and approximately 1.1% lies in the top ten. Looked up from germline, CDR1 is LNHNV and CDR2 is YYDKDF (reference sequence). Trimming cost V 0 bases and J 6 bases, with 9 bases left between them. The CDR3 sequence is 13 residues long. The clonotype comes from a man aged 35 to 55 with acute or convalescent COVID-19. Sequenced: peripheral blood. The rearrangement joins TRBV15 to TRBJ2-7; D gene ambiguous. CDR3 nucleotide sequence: TGTGCCACCAGCAGAGAGGGCCTTGGCGAGCAGTACTTC. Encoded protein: CATSREGLGEQYF.